This record covers a single T cell receptor (beta chain). The CDR3 is 15 residues long. Germline loops: CDR1 SGDLS, CDR2 YYNGEE. V lost 0 bases and J lost 2, with 10 bases in between. A second about 7 to 12 cycle PCR used barcoded and J-beta primers. MiXCR, run by TCRdb on the 5' RACE reads, gives a single entry per CDR3 protein. The sample gives some 1.1 million distinct CDR3 sequences, around two fifths of which show up once; about an eighth is in the top ten. The sample originates from a study of blood T cells in healthy people across ages. The chain has TRBV9 and TRBJ2-3; D gene uncertain. This TCR was recovered from a man aged 18 to 30 in good health. Sequencing input: blood. The CDR3 loop reads CASSVVGQPTDTQYF. CDR3 nucleotide sequence: TGTGCCAGCAGCGTAGTTGGTCAGCCCACAGATACGCAGTATTTT. The complete variable domain, with remaining parts taken from reference TRBV9 and TRBJ2-3, reads DSGVTQTPKHLITATGQRVTLRCSPRSGDLSVYWYQQSLDQGLQFLIQYYNGEERAKGNILERFSAQQFPDLHSELNLSSLELGDSALYFCASSVVGQPTDTQYFGPGTRLTVL.